Described below is a single T cell receptor (beta chain) sequence and its context. Original data processing: Amplified reference gene primers provided the basis for estimating nucleated cell counts. TCRdb's copy holds only in-frame clones and misses some; the assay was immunoSEQ multiplex PCR. V and J calls and clone size are those listed in that table; D and trimming were worked out from the DNA. The table shows approximately 280,000 clones, with approximately 85% occurring only once. The sample belongs to a study of blood T cell repertoires in COVID-19. Turning to the study itself: The cDNA or gDNA used as material had been derived from T cells, B-cell-depleted T cells, or PBMCs.

Germline V lookup: CDR1 MDHEN, CDR2 SYDVKM. V shed 10 bases, J shed 5 bases, and the junction held 5 bases outside the gene matches. The CDR3 is 12 amino acids. The V and J genes are TRBV28 and TRBJ2-5; 9 bases match TRBD2. Sequencing input: peripheral blood. This sequence originates from a man aged 18 to 30 with active or convalescent COVID-19. CDR3 loop: CATISGGETQYF. The DNA of the CDR3 is TGTGCCACCATTAGCGGGGGCGAGACCCAGTACTTC.